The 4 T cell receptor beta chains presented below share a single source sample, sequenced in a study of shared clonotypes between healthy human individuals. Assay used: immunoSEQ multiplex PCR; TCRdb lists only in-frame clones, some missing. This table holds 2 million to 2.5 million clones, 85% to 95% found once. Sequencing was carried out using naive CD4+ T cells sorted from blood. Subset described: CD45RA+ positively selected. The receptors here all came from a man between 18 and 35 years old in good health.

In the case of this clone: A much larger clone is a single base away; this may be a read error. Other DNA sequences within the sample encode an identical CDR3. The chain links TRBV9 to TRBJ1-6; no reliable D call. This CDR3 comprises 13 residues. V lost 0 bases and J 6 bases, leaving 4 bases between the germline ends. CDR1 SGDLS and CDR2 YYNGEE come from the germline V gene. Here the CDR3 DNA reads TGTGCCAGCAGCGTAGGGGGTAATTCACCCCTCCACTTT. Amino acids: CASSVGGNSPLHF.

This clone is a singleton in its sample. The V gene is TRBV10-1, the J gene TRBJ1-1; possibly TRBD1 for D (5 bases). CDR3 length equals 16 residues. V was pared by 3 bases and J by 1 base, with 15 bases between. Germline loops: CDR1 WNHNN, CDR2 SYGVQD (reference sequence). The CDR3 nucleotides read TGCGCCAGCAGTGATTCTCCGGGGGGGACGAACACTGAAGCTTTCTTT. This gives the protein CASSDSPGGTNTEAFF.

The CDR3 sequence: CASSLGYSNQPQHF. In nucleotides, the CDR3 is TGTGCCAGCAGCTTGGGATATAGCAATCAGCCCCAGCATTTT. The chain combines TRBV5-5 with TRBJ1-5; D call uncertain. Germline CDR1 reads SGHKS; CDR2 reads YYEKEE (reference sequence). The ends were cut back, 0 bases at V and 0 bases at J, with 4 bases in the middle. The CDR3 has 14 amino acids.

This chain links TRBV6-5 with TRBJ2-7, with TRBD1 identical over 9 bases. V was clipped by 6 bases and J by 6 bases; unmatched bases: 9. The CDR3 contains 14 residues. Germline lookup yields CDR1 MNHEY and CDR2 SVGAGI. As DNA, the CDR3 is TGTGCCAGCAGGGCCGGGACAGGGAGTATCGAGCAGTACTTC. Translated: CASRAGTGSIEQYF.